Reported below is one TCR beta chain. One end of the junction does not line up with germline, which may come from a read error. This CDR3 is 13 amino acids long. CDR1 SGHVS and CDR2 FQNEAQ come from the germline V gene. The template, about 500 ng total RNA, yielded TCR beta cDNA made with a constant-region primer. Investigators got TCR beta libraries out of three nested multiplex PCR rounds, done with slightly modified ARM-PCR. Use of TRBV1-TRBV30 forward primers with a C-beta reverse primer characterized the first two PCR rounds, which lasted about 9 cycles each. MiXCR, applied by TCRdb to the multiplex PCR reads, yields one record per CDR3 protein. The sample holds roughly 22,000 distinct CDR3 sequences, more than 75% seen once. The sample is drawn from a study of tumor-infiltrating lymphocytes in primary liver carcinoma. Investigators took RNA and DNA out together from 20-30 mg of unsorted bulk tissue. All of the tumor samples contained over 80% viable tumor cells.

The clonotype originates from a woman aged 25 to 45 with primary liver carcinoma and hepatitis B virus infection. The sample comprised liver tumor tissue from sampling region 2. Stated subset: tumor region T2, inferior pole. This sequence joins TRBV7-8 and TRBJ2-3; D possibly corresponds to TRBD2 (6 bases). The CDR3 DNA is TGTGCCAGTAGCTCACTAGCATCAGATACGCAGTATTTT. As protein: CASSSLASDTQYF.